This TCR beta chain came from a study of blood T cells in healthy people across ages. A note on this clonotype: Its specificity is unknown. The junction does not match germline at one end; this may be a read error.

Study-wide results and limits: Considered underestimates were the diversity estimates obtained from one million T cells. Correlation between TCR beta diversity and naive T cell percentage was strong.

For the second PCR, which ran for about 6 to 12 cycles, a sample-barcoded 5' primer and a J-beta primer mix were used. One entry per CDR3 protein, called by TCRdb with MiXCR from the 5' RACE reads. The sample records over 1.5 million distinct CDR3 sequences, approximately 50% being singletons. The germline CDR1 and CDR2 sequences are SGHVS and FNYEAQ. The CDR3 covers 13 residues. The source material was blood. This TCR was recovered from a woman aged 40 to 55 in good health. The chain employs TRBV7-6 and TRBJ2-7, with D unclear. TRBJ2-5 matches the DNA end more closely, so the J call is doubtful. The CDR3 reads CAGSLSLRETQYF. The CDR3 nucleotides read TGTGCCGGCAGCTTAAGTCTTAGAGAGACCCAGTACTTC.